The rows below give T cell receptor beta chains drawn from one sample of a study of shared clonotypes between healthy human individuals. Data came from immunoSEQ multiplex PCR; TCRdb stores just in-frame clones and leaves some out. The repertoire has about 2.2 million clones, about 94% of them found once; the top ten carry less than 2%. The sample taken for sequencing was naive CD8+ T cells from PBMCs. The origin of the receptors is a man aged 18-30 years in good health. Some clones in this sample may be carry-over from other donors' samples. Each CDR3 is given with its conserved first and last residue. A D gene is named only where the DNA matches it firmly. Some rows mark clone size as missing; the rest say once, few, many or name a class of expanded clone.

J,size,D,V,DNA,CDR3
TRBJ1-2,NA,NA,TRBV28,TGTGCCAGCAGTCCATCCCGGGATCATGGCTACACCTTC,CASSPSRDHGYTF
TRBJ1-1,NA,NA,TRBV15,TGTGCCACCAGCAGAGACGGAGGGATGAACACTGAAGCTTTCTTT,CATSRDGGMNTEAFF
TRBJ2-1,NA,NA,TRBV9,TGTGCCAGCAGCGTAGTGGGGGTAGGCAATGAGCAGTTCTTC,CASSVVGVGNEQFF
TRBJ2-5,NA,NA,TRBV11-2,TGTGCCAGCAGCTTAGTACTGGAGACCCAGTACTTC,CASSLVLETQYF
TRBJ2-1,NA,NA,TRBV5-6,TGTGCCAGCAGTAGACCGACGGGTGAGCAGTTCTTC,CASSRPTGEQFF
TRBJ2-2,NA,NA,TRBV6-5,TGTGCCAGCAGTTACTCTAAGGGGGCCGGGGAGCTGTTTTTT,CASSYSKGAGELFF
TRBJ1-4,NA,NA,TRBV5-8,TGTGCCAGCAGCTATCGACGGACTGAAAAACTGTTTTTT,CASSYRRTEKLFF
TRBJ2-7,NA,NA,TRBV9,TGTGCCAGCAGCGGACCCCGGGACGGAGGCTCCTACGAGCAGTACTTC,CASSGPRDGGSYEQYF
TRBJ2-1,NA,NA,TRBV9,TGTGCCAGCAGCGTAGCTACGGAGCGGAATTCTTACAATGAGCAGTTCTTC,CASSVATERNSYNEQFF
TRBJ1-2,NA,TRBD1,TRBV4-3,TGCGCCAGCAGCCCACGGACAGGGGCCCACTATGGCTACACCTTC,CASSPRTGAHYGYTF
TRBJ1-1,NA,NA,TRBV7-2,TGTGCCAGCAGCTTCGACGACACTGAAGCTTTCTTT,CASSFDDTEAFF
TRBJ2-1,NA,NA,TRBV27,TGTGCCAGCAGTCCCGTCCGGGGAGGTTACAATGAGCAGTTCTTC,CASSPVRGGYNEQFF
TRBJ2-1,NA,NA,TRBV4-2,TGTGCCAGCAGCCAAGATCTGTGGGGGAGCTCCTACAATGAGCAGTTCTTC,CASSQDLWGSSYNEQFF
TRBJ2-1,NA,TRBD2,TRBV7-2,TGTGCCAGCAGCTCCCGGGACTATATCTATGAGCAGTTCTTC,CASSSRDYIYEQFF
TRBJ2-1,NA,TRBD2,TRBV27,TGTGCCAGCAGCCGCGGGACTACAGGCAATGAGCAGTTCTTC,CASSRGTTGNEQFF
TRBJ2-3,NA,TRBD2,TRBV29-1,TGCAGCGTTGATCGGCGGGAGGGCCTAAGCACAGATACGCAGTATTTT,CSVDRREGLSTDTQYF
TRBJ1-1,NA,NA,TRBV7-9,TGTGCCAGCCCACTATCGGGACTAAGGAACACTGAAACTTTCTTT,CASPLSGLRNTETFF
TRBJ2-5,NA,NA,TRBV4-3,TGCGCCAGCAGCCAAGGTTTTGGCGGAGAAGAGACCCAGTACTTC,CASSQGFGGEETQYF
TRBJ1-2,once,NA,TRBV21-1,TGTGCCAGCAGCAAAGATCAAGGACCAAGAAGGGATTATGGCTACACCTTC,CASSKDQGPRRDYGYTF
TRBJ2-3,NA,TRBD2,TRBV14,TGTGCCAGCAGCCGCGGGACTAGCGGGAGGGCCTGGAGTACGCAGTATTTT,CASSRGTSGRAWSTQYF
TRBJ2-1,NA,TRBD2,TRBV7-8,TGTGCCAGCAGCTTAGGGGCATTTAGCGGGAGGGCCGACAATGAGCAGTTCTTC,CASSLGAFSGRADNEQFF
TRBJ1-2,NA,NA,TRBV4-1,TGCGCCAGCAGCCAAAGCATGAGGGGGGGCGCGGATGGCTACACCTTC,CASSQSMRGGADGYTF
TRBJ2-3,NA,NA,TRBV2,TGTGCCAGAATTAACCCAGCGAGGACCAGTACAGATACGCAGTATTTT,CARINPARTSTDTQYF
TRBJ2-7,NA,NA,TRBV18,TGTGCCAGCTCACCCGAATTCTACGAGCAGTACTTC,CASSPEFYEQYF
TRBJ1-2,few,TRBD1,TRBV12-5,TGTGCTAGTGGGCACTCCCAGGGGGCAAGTAACTATGGCTACACCTTC,CASGHSQGASNYGYTF
TRBJ2-2,once,NA,TRBV30,TGTGCCTGGAGTGAGGAAGCGGAGAAGTACACCGGGGAGCTGTTTTTT,CAWSEEAEKYTGELFF
TRBJ2-7,NA,NA,TRBV11-2,TGTGCCAGCAGACTCCAGCCCGGGGAGCAGTACTTC,CASRLQPGEQYF
TRBJ1-1,once,NA,TRBV7-9,TGTGCCAGCAGCTTAGCCCCCAGGGTAGCTTTCTTT,CASSLAPRVAFF
TRBJ1-3,once,NA,TRBV27,TGTGCCAGCGGGGGACACGGAAACACCATATATTTT,CASGGHGNTIYF
TRBJ2-7,NA,NA,TRBV4-1,TGCGCCAGCAGCCTACGACCCCAGGGCTACGAGCAGTACTTC,CASSLRPQGYEQYF
TRBJ2-7,NA,NA,TRBV27,TGTGCCAGCAGTTCCGGGGCATCCTACGAGCAGTACTTC,CASSSGASYEQYF
TRBJ1-2,NA,NA,TRBV7-6,TGTGCCAGCAGGCCCACAGGGAAGTATGGCTACACCTTC,CASRPTGKYGYTF
TRBJ2-7,once,NA,TRBV7-2,TGTGCCAGCAGCGCCGTGATGGTGGTCCAAACCTACGAGCAGTACTTC,CASSAVMVVQTYEQYF
TRBJ2-7,NA,NA,TRBV19,TGTGCCAGTAGTATTCTCTTTGGCACACCCTACGAGCAGTACTTC,CASSILFGTPYEQYF
TRBJ1-2,NA,TRBD1,TRBV7-9,TGTGCCAGCAGCCCCCCCTCGGGACAGGGTGCGCGTACGGGCTACACCTTC,CASSPPSGQGARTGYTF
TRBJ1-1,NA,NA,TRBV6-4,TGTGCCAGCAGTGTGGGCCCGAACACTGAAGCTTTCTTT,CASSVGPNTEAFF
TRBJ2-7,NA,NA,TRBV13,TGTGCCAGCAGCTTAGGCAGAACCTACGAGCAGTACTTC,CASSLGRTYEQYF
TRBJ2-1,once,TRBD2,TRBV27,TGTGCCAGCAGCGCTTATCTAAGCGGGAGTCCCTACAATGAGCAGTTCTTC,CASSAYLSGSPYNEQFF
TRBJ2-5,once,TRBD2,TRBV18,TGTGCCAGCTCACCGCGTCTAGCGGGAAGGGAGGAGACCCAGTACTTC,CASSPRLAGREETQYF
TRBJ2-3,NA,TRBD2,TRBV27,TGTGCCAGCACCAATAGCGGGAGGGCTAGCACAGATACGCAGTATTTT,CASTNSGRASTDTQYF
TRBJ2-7,once,TRBD1,TRBV10-1,TGCGCCAGCAGAGGGGGCGTTGGGACAGGGTCTAGCGAGCAGTACTTC,CASRGGVGTGSSEQYF
TRBJ2-2,NA,NA,TRBV10-3,TGTGCCATCACCCGAGGGGAGAAACTGAACACCGGGGAGCTGTTTTTT,CAITRGEKLNTGELFF
TRBJ2-7,NA,TRBD1,TRBV7-9,TGTGCCAGCCAACAGGGGCTACACGAGCAGTACTTC,CASQQGLHEQYF
TRBJ2-2,NA,NA,TRBV7-9,TGTGCCAGCAGCTTGGGGCGTGCGGGGATCACCGGGGAGCTGTTTTTT,CASSLGRAGITGELFF
TRBJ2-7,NA,NA,TRBV6-1,TGTGCCAGCAGACAGGTATTGTCCTACGAGCAGTACTTC,CASRQVLSYEQYF